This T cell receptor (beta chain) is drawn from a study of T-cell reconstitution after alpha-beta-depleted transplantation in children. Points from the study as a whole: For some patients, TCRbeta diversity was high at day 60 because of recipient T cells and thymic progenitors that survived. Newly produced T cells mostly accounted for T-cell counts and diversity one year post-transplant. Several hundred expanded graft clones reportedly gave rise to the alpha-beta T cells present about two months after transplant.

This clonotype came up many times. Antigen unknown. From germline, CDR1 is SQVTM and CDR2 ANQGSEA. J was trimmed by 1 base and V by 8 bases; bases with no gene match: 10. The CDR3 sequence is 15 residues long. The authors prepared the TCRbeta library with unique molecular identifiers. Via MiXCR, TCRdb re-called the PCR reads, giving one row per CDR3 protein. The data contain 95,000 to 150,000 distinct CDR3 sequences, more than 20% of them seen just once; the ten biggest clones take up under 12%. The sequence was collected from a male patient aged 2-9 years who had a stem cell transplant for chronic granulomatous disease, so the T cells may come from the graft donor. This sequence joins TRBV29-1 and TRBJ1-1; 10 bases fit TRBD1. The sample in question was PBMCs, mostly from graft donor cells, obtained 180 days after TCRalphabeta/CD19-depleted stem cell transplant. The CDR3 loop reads CSTDRGPRKNTEAFF. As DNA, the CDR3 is TGCAGCACAGACAGGGGGCCCAGGAAGAACACTGAAGCTTTCTTT.